This T cell receptor (beta chain) was sequenced for a study of CDR3 diversity in severe acne. J lost 6 bases, V lost 7 bases, and 7 bases had no gene match. This CDR3 contains 13 residues. Germline V CDR1 and CDR2: PRHDT, FYEKMQ (reference sequence). TCRdb re-called the PCR reads through MiXCR, storing one row per CDR3 protein. Counted here are tens of thousands of distinct CDR3 sequences, over 40% occurring once; the ten biggest clones make up over 11%. The chain employs TRBV13 and TRBJ1-1; 8 bases fit TRBD1. The sequencing input was blood. The sequence was obtained from a male donor in good health, without acne. CDR3 DNA sequence: TGTGCCAGCATCGAACAGGGGGTCCCTGAAGCTTTCTTT. Protein: CASIEQGVPEAFF.